This T cell receptor beta chain was found in a study of blood T cell repertoires in COVID-19 (dated by TCRdb to between 2020 and 2021). About the full investigation: Collaborator samples came from the United States, Italy and Spain and covered acute and convalescent phases of COVID-19. The prospective study material was composed of cDNA or gDNA derived from T cells, B-cell-depleted T cells, or PBMCs. The dataset comprised deeply sampled blood TCRbeta repertoires from subjects exposed to, actively infected with, or recovered from COVID-19. A freely available public database, intended as a resource for researchers studying the immune response to SARS-CoV-2, is where the repertoires were released. Samples were obtained from the ongoing ImmuneRACE study (first 160 participants) and from about 1,300 subjects provided by 6 global collaborators. The sample metadata nearly always contained a de-identified subject ID, COVID-19 status, age in years and sex. Where available, HLA class I and class II types were obtained from metadata supplied by the sample provider rather than from assay-based typing. Paper-wide results and their limitations: How much clinical and demographic metadata was included differed by source and by participant, and the metadata was provided uncurated.

Participants in the prospective study were enrolled through a virtual design, were aged about 18 to 90 years, and lived in 24 United States geographic areas. Cohort assignment in the prospective study relied on participant-reported clinical history from a screening survey and a study questionnaire. For ImmuneRACE Cohort 3, a participant was defined as recovered based on two consecutive negative NP/OP PCR tests, clearance by a healthcare professional, or resolution of symptoms. In the prospective study, mobile phlebotomists collected whole blood, serum and a nasopharyngeal or oropharyngeal swab from each participant. Over an approximately 2-month period, participants in the prospective study had the option of providing additional blood draws and questionnaires. Prospective study blood samples were shipped either frozen or at room temperature before DNA extraction. From a lookup of the germline V gene (reference sequence), CDR1 and CDR2 are GTSNPN and SVGIG. Inclusive of the bounding cysteine and phenylalanine, the CDR3 is 13 residues long. Only CDR3 DNA remains: 39 bases, in frame from the first base. The V and J ends are trimmed by 0 bases and 7 bases, leaving 12 bases between them.

TCRbeta CDR3 regions were amplified from genomic DNA using the immunoSEQ Assay, a bias-controlled multiplex PCR. The paper's processing steps were these. The number of nucleated cells in each sample was estimated by amplification of reference gene primers within the assay. To quantify the absolute abundance of each unique TCRbeta CDR3 rearrangement, sequence reads were collapsed and filtered. Productive Simpson clonality was computed per sample as the square root of Simpson's diversity index over productive rearrangements. TCRdb's version of the immuneACCESS table is confined to in-frame rearrangements and falls short of the full clone set. An unresolved V gene accounts for under half of the shortfall where checked; the remainder is of unknown origin. The V and J calls and clone size are taken from that table; D and trimming were inferred from the DNA. Across this sample there are a few hundred thousand clones, with about 80% seen only once. 3.4% of the sample goes to the ten largest clones.

Notes on this clone: There is no known antigen for this receptor. Per-base quality was not reported, and no clone a single base away is much larger than it.

The chain is made from TRBV30 and TRBJ1-2, with the D gene too uncertain to name. The receptor's source is a man in his fifties who had recovered from COVID-19. Source material: PBMCs or T cells enriched from blood (not recorded which). The nucleotide sequence reads TGTGCCTGGAGTGTGCGAAGGGAGGGTGGCTACACCTTC. Translated, this gives CAWSVRREGGYTF.